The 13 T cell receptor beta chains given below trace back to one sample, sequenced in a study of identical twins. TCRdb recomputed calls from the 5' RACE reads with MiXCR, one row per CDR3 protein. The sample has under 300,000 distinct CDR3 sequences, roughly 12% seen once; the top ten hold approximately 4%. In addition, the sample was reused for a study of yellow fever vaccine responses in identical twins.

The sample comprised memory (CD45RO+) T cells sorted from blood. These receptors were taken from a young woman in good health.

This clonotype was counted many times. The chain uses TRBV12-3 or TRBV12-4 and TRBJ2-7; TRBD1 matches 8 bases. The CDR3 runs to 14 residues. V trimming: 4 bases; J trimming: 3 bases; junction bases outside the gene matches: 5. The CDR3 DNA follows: TGTGCCAGCAGTTCAAGACAGGGGCGCTACGAGCAGTACTTC. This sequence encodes CASSSRQGRYEQYF.

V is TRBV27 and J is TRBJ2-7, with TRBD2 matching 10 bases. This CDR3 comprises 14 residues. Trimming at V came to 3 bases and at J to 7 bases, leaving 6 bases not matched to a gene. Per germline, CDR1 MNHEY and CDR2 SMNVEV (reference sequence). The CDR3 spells CASSFSGRGYEQYF. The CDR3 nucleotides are TGTGCCAGCAGTTTCAGCGGGAGGGGGTATGAGCAGTACTTC.

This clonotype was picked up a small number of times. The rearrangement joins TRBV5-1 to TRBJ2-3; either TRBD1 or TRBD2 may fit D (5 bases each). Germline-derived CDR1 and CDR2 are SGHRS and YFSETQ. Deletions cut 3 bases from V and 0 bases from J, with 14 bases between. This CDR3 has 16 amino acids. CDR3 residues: CASSSTSGTSTDTQYF. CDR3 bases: TGCGCCAGCAGCTCGACTTCCGGGACGAGCACAGATACGCAGTATTTT.

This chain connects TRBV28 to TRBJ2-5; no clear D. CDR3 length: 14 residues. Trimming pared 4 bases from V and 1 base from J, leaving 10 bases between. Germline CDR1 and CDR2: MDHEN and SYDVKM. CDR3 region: CASSYPSIQETQYF. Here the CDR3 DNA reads TGTGCCAGCAGTTACCCTAGTATCCAAGAGACCCAGTACTTC.

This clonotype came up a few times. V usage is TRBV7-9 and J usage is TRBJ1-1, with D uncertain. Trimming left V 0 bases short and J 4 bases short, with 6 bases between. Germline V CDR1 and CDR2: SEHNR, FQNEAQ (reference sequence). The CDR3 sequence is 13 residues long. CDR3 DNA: TGTGCCAGCAGCTTAGCGCTGATCACTGAAGCTTTCTTT. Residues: CASSLALITEAFF.

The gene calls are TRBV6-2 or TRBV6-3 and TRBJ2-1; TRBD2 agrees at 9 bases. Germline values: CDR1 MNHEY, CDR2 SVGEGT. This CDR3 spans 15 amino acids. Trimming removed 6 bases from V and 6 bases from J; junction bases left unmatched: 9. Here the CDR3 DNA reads TGTGCCAGCAGAATCACTAGCGGGCGTGGCAATGAGCAGTTCTTC. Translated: CASRITSGRGNEQFF.

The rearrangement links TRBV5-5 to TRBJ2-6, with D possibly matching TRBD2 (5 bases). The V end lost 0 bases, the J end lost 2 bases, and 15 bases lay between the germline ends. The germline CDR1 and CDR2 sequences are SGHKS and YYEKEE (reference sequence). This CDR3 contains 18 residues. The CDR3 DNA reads TGTGCCAGCAGCTTGGCGCCTCCCGGGGTACCTGGGGCCAACGTCCTGACTTTC. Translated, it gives CASSLAPPGVPGANVLTF. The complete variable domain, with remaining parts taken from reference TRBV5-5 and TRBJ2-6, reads DAGVTQSPTHLIKTRGQQVTLRCSPISGHKSVSWYQQVLGQGPQFIFQYYEKEERGRGNFPDRFSARQFPNYSSELNVNALLLGDSALYLCASSLAPPGVPGANVLTFGAGSRLTVL.

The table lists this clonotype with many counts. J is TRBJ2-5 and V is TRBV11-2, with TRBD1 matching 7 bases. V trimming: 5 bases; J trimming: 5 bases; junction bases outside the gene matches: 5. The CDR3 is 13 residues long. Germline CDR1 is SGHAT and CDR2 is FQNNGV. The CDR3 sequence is CASSPDREETQYF. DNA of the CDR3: TGTGCCAGCAGCCCCGACAGGGAGGAGACCCAGTACTTC.

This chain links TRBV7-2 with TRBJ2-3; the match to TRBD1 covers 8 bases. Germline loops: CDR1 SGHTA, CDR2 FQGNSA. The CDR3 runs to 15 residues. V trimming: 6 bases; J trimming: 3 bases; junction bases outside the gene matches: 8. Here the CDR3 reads CASSPPGTGTDTQYF. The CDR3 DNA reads TGTGCCAGCAGTCCCCCCGGGACAGGAACAGATACGCAGTATTTT.

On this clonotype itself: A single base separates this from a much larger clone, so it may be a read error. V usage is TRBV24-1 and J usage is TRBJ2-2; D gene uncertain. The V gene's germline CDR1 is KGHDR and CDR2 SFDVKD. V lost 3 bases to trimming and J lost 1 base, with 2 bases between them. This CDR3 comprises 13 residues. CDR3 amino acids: CATSDGNTGELFF. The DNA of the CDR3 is TGTGCCACCAGTGATGGGAACACCGGGGAGCTGTTTTTT.

The CDR3 sequence: CASSPGLAGVGEETQYF. CDR3 bases: TGTGCCAGCAGCCCTGGACTAGCGGGAGTCGGTGAAGAGACCCAGTACTTC. V and J are TRBV5-8 and TRBJ2-5; 13 bases are a match to TRBD2. Trimming took 4 bases from V and 3 from J; bases not matched to a gene: 9. Looked up from germline, CDR1 is SGHTS and CDR2 is YDEGEE. The CDR3 has 17 amino acids.

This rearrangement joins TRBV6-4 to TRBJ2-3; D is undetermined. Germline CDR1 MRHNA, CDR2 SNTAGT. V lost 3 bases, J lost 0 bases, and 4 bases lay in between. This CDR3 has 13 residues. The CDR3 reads CASSESSTDTQYF. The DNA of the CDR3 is TGTGCCAGCAGTGAGTCTAGCACAGATACGCAGTATTTT.

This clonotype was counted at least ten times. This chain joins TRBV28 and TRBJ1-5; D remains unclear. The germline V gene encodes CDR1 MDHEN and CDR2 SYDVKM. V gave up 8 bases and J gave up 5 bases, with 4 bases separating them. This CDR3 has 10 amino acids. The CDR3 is CASGDQPQHF. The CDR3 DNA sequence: TGTGCCAGCGGGGATCAGCCCCAGCATTTT. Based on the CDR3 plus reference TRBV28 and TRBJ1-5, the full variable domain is DVKVTQSSRYLVKRTGEKVFLECVQDMDHENMFWYRQDPGLGLRLIYFSYDVKMKEKGDIPEGYSVSREKKERFSLILESASTNQTSMYLCASGDQPQHFGDGTRLSIL.